This TCR beta chain was sequenced in a study of blood T cell repertoires in COVID-19. Across the study: Material from acute and convalescent COVID-19 was sourced from the United States, Italy and Spain. Sample material is recorded as cDNA or gDNA derived from T cells, B-cell-depleted T cells, or PBMCs.

The CDR3 extends over 14 amino acids. Trimming took 5 bases from V and 6 from J; bases not matched to a gene: 9. Germline V gene sequence: CDR1 MNHEY, CDR2 SVGEGT. Per the authors' pipeline: Scientists estimated how many nucleated cells there were by amplifying reference gene primers. The protocol was immunoSEQ multiplex PCR, while the TCRdb copy is restricted to in-frame clones and leaves out a portion. The V and J calls and clone size were taken over from that table, and D and trimming were inferred from the DNA. The sample shows over 250,000 clones, 86% of them seen only once. Seattle patient enrollment occurred during active infection, with longitudinal follow-up thereafter.

The chain combines TRBV6-2 or TRBV6-3 with TRBJ1-1; TRBD1 aligns across 7 bases. Sequencing was performed on peripheral blood. This sequence was found in a woman aged 65 to 85 with COVID-19, enrolled during active disease. CDR3 coding DNA: TGTGCCAGCAGTCCGCCCGACAGGGTACCTGAAGCTTTCTTT. As protein: CASSPPDRVPEAFF.